The rows below give T cell receptor beta chains drawn from one sample of a study of human T cells and chemical hapten exposure. From the RACE reads, TCRdb called clonotypes with MiXCR, one entry per CDR3 protein. The sample has fewer than 80,000 distinct CDR3 sequences; more than 9.5% are singletons. Sequenced here: whole blood, sampled in connection with sensitization to the hapten diphenylcyclopropenone (DPC). Receptors originate from a woman aged 30 to 39 with alopecia areata. Some clones in this sample may be carry-over from other donors' samples. Each CDR3 is given with its conserved first and last residue. Each record gives: D gene, J gene, CDR3 length, clone size, V gene, CDR3 DNA, CDR3 protein. A D gene is named only where the DNA matches it firmly. The size of a clone is reported for some rows only, either as once, few or many, or as a class for expanded clones.

- | TRBJ2-5 | 14 | many | TRBV6-5 | TGTGCCAGCAGTTACGGGAGCCGGCAAGAGACCCAGTACTTC | CASSYGSRQETQYF
- | TRBJ2-2 | 13 | many | TRBV7-9 | TGTGCCAGCAGCTTGGACTTCACCGGGGAGCTGTTTTTT | CASSLDFTGELFF
- | TRBJ1-1 | 15 | - | TRBV18 | TGTGCCAGCTCACCACCGCCCAGTTTTAACACTGAAGCTTTCTTT | CASSPPPSFNTEAFF
TRBD2 | TRBJ2-3 | 16 | many | TRBV12-3/TRBV12-4 | TGTGCCAGCAGCGAAGGGTCGGGACTAGCGGCCTATACGCAGTATTTT | CASSEGSGLAAYTQYF
TRBD1 | TRBJ2-3 | 14 | - | TRBV29-1 | TGCAGCGTGGGGACAGGGGGGTTCTCAGATACGCAGTATTTT | CSVGTGGFSDTQYF
TRBD1 | TRBJ1-6 | 20 | many | TRBV18 | TGTGCCAGCTCACCAATACGTCCACCGGGGACAGTACCAAATAATTCACCCCTCCACTTT | CASSPIRPPGTVPNNSPLHF
- | TRBJ1-2 | 15 | - | TRBV10-3 | TGTGCCATCAGTGAGGTGGTCGTTGGTAACTATGGCTACACCTTC | CAISEVVVGNYGYTF
- | TRBJ1-5 | 17 | many | TRBV19 | TGTGCCAGTATTGGGTACGGTGGTAGGGGGGGCGATCAGCCCCAGCATTTT | CASIGYGGRGGDQPQHF
- | TRBJ1-6 | 14 | many | TRBV25-1 | TGTGCCAGCAGTGAATCCAGAAGCAATTCACCCCTCCACTTT | CASSESRSNSPLHF
- | TRBJ2-1 | 12 | - | TRBV29-1 | TGCAGCGTTGTCGTCGGAGGCGATGAGCAGTTCTTC | CSVVVGGDEQFF
- | TRBJ1-4 | 11 | once | TRBV3-1 | TGTGCCAGCAGCCAAGGATTAAGGCTGTTTTTT | CASSQGLRLFF
TRBD1 | TRBJ1-5 | 16 | many | TRBV19 | TGTGCCAGTAGTATTCCGCCAGACAGGGCCGATCAGCCCCAGCATTTT | CASSIPPDRADQPQHF
- | TRBJ1-5 | 13 | few | TRBV27 | TGTGCCAGCGGCGGGGGGCAGACTCAGCCCCAGCATTTT | CASGGGQTQPQHF
- | TRBJ2-5 | 13 | few | TRBV2 | TGTGCCAGTGTAATGGCGCCCCGCCAGACCCAGTACTTC | CASVMAPRQTQYF
- | TRBJ1-5 | 16 | many | TRBV20-1 | TGCAGTGCTAGTCACGGCGGGCAAGTTCGCAATCAGCCCCAGCATTTT | CSASHGGQVRNQPQHF
TRBD1 | TRBJ2-5 | 12 | - | TRBV29-1 | TGCAGCGTATGGGACAGTAGTGAGACCCAGTACTTC | CSVWDSSETQYF
- | TRBJ1-2 | 14 | few | TRBV6-5 | TGTGCCAGCAGTTACGCGGGCTCATTAAGCGGCTACACCTTC | CASSYAGSLSGYTF
- | TRBJ2-5 | 13 | many | TRBV5-4 | TGTGCCAGCAGCTTGCCTCAGCAAGAGACCCAGTACTTC | CASSLPQQETQYF
TRBD1 | TRBJ2-7 | 15 | - | TRBV28 | TGTGCCAGCAGTTCCGAGGACAGGCCTCTCTACGAGCAGTACTTC | CASSSEDRPLYEQYF
TRBD1 | TRBJ1-5 | 15 | many | TRBV28 | TGTGCCAGCAGGGTCGGACAGGCGAGCAATCAGCCCCAGCATTTT | CASRVGQASNQPQHF
- | TRBJ1-2 | 16 | - | TRBV18 | TGTGCCAGCTCACCACCGGGTCAACAGTATAACTATGGCTACACCTTC | CASSPPGQQYNYGYTF
- | TRBJ2-3 | 15 | many | TRBV4-1 | TGCGCCAGCAGCCAAGATAGTGGCGCCACAGATACGCAGTATTTT | CASSQDSGATDTQYF
- | TRBJ2-3 | 13 | many | TRBV5-1 | TGCGCCAGCAGCGTGGACTACCCAGATACGCAGTATTTT | CASSVDYPDTQYF
- | TRBJ2-6 | 13 | many | TRBV28 | TGTGCCAGCAGTTCTCCTGGGGCCAACGTCCTGACTTTC | CASSSPGANVLTF
TRBD1 | TRBJ2-7 | 13 | - | TRBV29-1 | TGCAGCGTCAAACAGGGGACGCTCTACGAGCAGTACTTC | CSVKQGTLYEQYF
TRBD1 | TRBJ1-1 | 14 | - | TRBV7-9 | TGTGCCAGCAGCCCCTCTACAGGGGCCACTGAAGCTTTCTTT | CASSPSTGATEAFF
- | TRBJ2-3 | 13 | - | TRBV7-2 | TGTGCCAGCAGCTCTCCCCTTACAGATACGCAGTATTTT | CASSSPLTDTQYF
- | TRBJ1-5 | 15 | many | TRBV29-1 | TGCAGCCCCTCCCGGACAGAGAAAGTCAATCAGCCCCAGCATTTT | CSPSRTEKVNQPQHF
TRBD2 | TRBJ2-7 | 13 | - | TRBV6-2/TRBV6-3 | TGTGCCACGAGGCTAGCGGGGGGCTACGAGCAGTACTTC | CATRLAGGYEQYF
TRBD1 | TRBJ2-7 | 16 | many | TRBV20-1 | TGCAGTGCTAGATCCCCGGGACAGGGGTGGTTAGGGGAGCAGTACTTC | CSARSPGQGWLGEQYF
TRBD2 | TRBJ2-3 | 17 | many | TRBV11-2 | TGTGCCAGCAGCTCCGGACGTGGGAGGGTTCGAACAGATACGCAGTATTTT | CASSSGRGRVRTDTQYF
- | TRBJ2-5 | 18 | many | TRBV4-1 | TGCGCCAGCAGCCAAGAAGAACCCCAGACACTCCGCGGAGAGACCCAGTACTTC | CASSQEEPQTLRGETQYF
TRBD1 | TRBJ2-2 | 15 | - | TRBV6-1 | TGTGCCAGCAGTGAAGCCGGGACAGGGGCCAAGGAGCTGTTTTTT | CASSEAGTGAKELFF
TRBD1 | TRBJ1-2 | 17 | few | TRBV30 | TGTGCCTGGAGTCCTACGGAGGGGACCGGGACAGGGAGAGTCTACACCTTC | CAWSPTEGTGTGRVYTF
- | TRBJ2-2 | 15 | few | TRBV7-3 | TGTGCCAGCAGCTTAAGACCCCTGAACACCGGGGAGCTGTTTTTT | CASSLRPLNTGELFF
- | TRBJ2-7 | 15 | - | TRBV3-1 | TGTGCCAGCAGCCAAGATGGAGGGGCCCCCTACGAGCAGTACTTC | CASSQDGGAPYEQYF
- | TRBJ2-2 | 15 | many | TRBV7-2 | TGTGCCAGCAGCTTAGGGACAGCTAATTTCGGGGAGCTGTTTTTT | CASSLGTANFGELFF
- | TRBJ2-7 | 13 | - | TRBV5-6 | TGTGCCAGCAGCTTCGTGTATTCCTACGAGCAGTACTTC | CASSFVYSYEQYF
- | TRBJ1-1 | 13 | - | TRBV2 | TGTGCCAGCAGTGACGGCCTTTACACTGAAGCTTTCTTT | CASSDGLYTEAFF
- | TRBJ1-1 | 14 | - | TRBV3-1 | TGTGCCAGCAGCTTCAGAGTGGGTAACACTGAAGCTTTCTTT | CASSFRVGNTEAFF
- | TRBJ2-5 | 14 | few | TRBV6-5 | TGTGCCAGCAGACCCCAGCTGGGATCGAAGACCCAGTACTTC | CASRPQLGSKTQYF
- | TRBJ2-5 | 13 | few | TRBV24-1 | TGTGCCACCAGTGACCCGGGGTCCGAGACCCAGTACTTC | CATSDPGSETQYF
- | TRBJ2-2 | 16 | - | TRBV12-3/TRBV12-4 | TGTGCCAGCAGTTCCCAGATTATCGCGAACACCGGGGAGCTGTTTTTT | CASSSQIIANTGELFF
- | TRBJ2-5 | 14 | - | TRBV5-1 | TGCGCCAGTTCAACCGGGACGGGCCAAGAGACCCAGTACTTC | CASSTGTGQETQYF
TRBD2 | TRBJ2-3 | 16 | many | TRBV11-3 | TGTGCCAGCAGCTCTGGGACTAGCGGGAGTCGGGATACGCAGTATTTT | CASSSGTSGSRDTQYF
TRBD1 | TRBJ1-2 | 18 | - | TRBV4-1 | TGCGCCAGCAGCCAAGATCGACAGGGCGCTAACCTAAACTATGGCTACACCTTC | CASSQDRQGANLNYGYTF
- | TRBJ2-5 | 13 | few | TRBV28 | TGTGCCAGCAGTCTCCAGATGCGGGAGACCCAGTACTTC | CASSLQMRETQYF
TRBD2 | TRBJ2-5 | 13 | many | TRBV20-1 | TGCAGTGCTAAAGGACTAGTTCAAGAGACCCAGTACTTC | CSAKGLVQETQYF
- | TRBJ1-2 | 14 | - | TRBV29-1 | TGCAGCGTTGAATCCGAGGGATCGAACTATGGCTACACCTTC | CSVESEGSNYGYTF
- | TRBJ1-2 | 16 | many | TRBV7-8 | TGTGCCAGCAGCTTAATCCCACAGAGCACTAACTATGGCTACACCTTC | CASSLIPQSTNYGYTF
- | TRBJ1-3 | 15 | once | TRBV9 | TGTGCCAGCAGCGTAGGCGGGCAAACGGGAAACACCATATATTTT | CASSVGGQTGNTIYF
TRBD1 | TRBJ2-1 | 13 | many | TRBV5-1 | TGCGCCAGCAGCTTCACAGGGGGCAATGAGCAGTTCTTC | CASSFTGGNEQFF
TRBD2 | TRBJ2-7 | 16 | few | TRBV6-2/TRBV6-3 | TGTGCCAGCAGTTTAGGACTAGCGGGGGCCTTCTACGAGCAGTACTTC | CASSLGLAGAFYEQYF